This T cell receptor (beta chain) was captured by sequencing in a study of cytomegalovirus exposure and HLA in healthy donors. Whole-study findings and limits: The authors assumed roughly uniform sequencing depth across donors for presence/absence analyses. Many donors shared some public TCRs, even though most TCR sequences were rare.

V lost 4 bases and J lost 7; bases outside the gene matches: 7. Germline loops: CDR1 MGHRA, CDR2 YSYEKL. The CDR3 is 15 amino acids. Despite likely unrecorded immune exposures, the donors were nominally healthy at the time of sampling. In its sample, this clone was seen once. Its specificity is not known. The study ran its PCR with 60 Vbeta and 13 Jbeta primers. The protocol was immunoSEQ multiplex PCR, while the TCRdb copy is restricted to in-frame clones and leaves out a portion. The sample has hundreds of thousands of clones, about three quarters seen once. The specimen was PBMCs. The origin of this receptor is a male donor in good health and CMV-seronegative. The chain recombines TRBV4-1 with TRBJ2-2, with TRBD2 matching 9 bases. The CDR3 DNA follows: TGCGCCAGCAGCCGACGGACTAGCGAGGACGGGGAGCTGTTTTTT. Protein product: CASSRRTSEDGELFF.